The 20 T cell receptor beta chains given below trace back to one sample, sequenced in a study of PD-1 blockade in classical Hodgkin lymphoma. Assay used: immunoSEQ multiplex PCR; TCRdb lists only in-frame clones, some missing. The sample lists some 48,000 clones, approximately 80% occurring once. Sample time point: cycle 4 day 1 (C4D1), after five to seven weeks of nivolumab. All patients experienced relapse after autologous stem cell transplantation, and brentuximab vedotin exposure was variable. This specimen was peripheral blood mononuclear cells (PBMCs), taken before the fourth cycle of nivolumab. These receptor sequences come from a human donor with classical Hodgkin lymphoma.

The chain joins TRBV2 to TRBJ2-3, with TRBD2 matching 7 bases. From germline, CDR1 is SNHLY and CDR2 FYNNEI. Trimming at V came to 9 bases and at J to 1 base, leaving 10 bases not matched to a gene. The CDR3 spans 15 residues. DNA of the CDR3: TGTGCCAGGTTCCAGCGGGGAGGGGGCACAGATACGCAGTATTTT. Protein: CARFQRGGGTDTQYF. Full variable domain (remainder filled in from reference TRBV2 and TRBJ2-3): EPEVTQTPSHQVTQMGQEVILRCVPISNHLYFYWYRQILGQKVEFLVSFYNNEISEKSEIFDDQFSVERPDGSNFTLKIRSTKLEDSAMYFCARFQRGGGTDTQYFGPGTRLTVL.

The gene calls are TRBV14 and TRBJ2-1; 10 bases map to TRBD2. The CDR3 spans 16 residues. Germline CDR1 SGHDN, CDR2 FVKESK. Germline trimming cut 2 bases from V and 16 bases from J; bases unmatched to any gene: 17. For the CDR3, the DNA is TGTGCCAGCAGCCAATACTCGAGCGGGAGGGCCGAGTGGTGTTTCTTC. Amino acid sequence: CASSQYSSGRAEWCFF.

This chain links TRBV18 with TRBJ2-3; the D is unclear. The CDR3 length is 13 residues. Germline V gene data show CDR1 as KGHSH and CDR2 as LQKENI. Trimming took 3 bases from V and 5 from J, leaving 9 bases between them. CDR3 coding DNA: TGTGCCAGCTCACCCCCGACGGTAGATACGCAGTATTTT. Amino acids: CASSPPTVDTQYF. Filled out from reference TRBV18 and TRBJ2-3, the complete variable domain reads NAGVMQNPRHLVRRRGQEARLRCSPMKGHSHVYWYRQLPEEGLKFMVYLQKENIIDESGMPKERFSAEFPKEGPSILRIQQVVRGDSAAYFCASSPPTVDTQYFGPGTRLTVL.

The chain links TRBV25-1 to TRBJ1-5; D ambiguous. The CDR3 consists of 13 residues. Trimming pared 2 bases from V and 4 bases from J, leaving 6 bases between. The V gene's germline CDR1 is MGHDK and CDR2 SYGVNS. CDR3 DNA: TGTGCCAGCAGTGAACATGGTAATCAGCCCCAGCATTTT. This gives the protein CASSEHGNQPQHF.

V gene TRBV30 combines with J gene TRBJ1-4; D possibly corresponds to TRBD1 (5 bases). Germline CDR1 reads GTSNPN; CDR2 reads SVGIG (reference sequence). V was shortened by 5 bases and J by 7 bases, with 14 bases between the two germline ends. The length of the CDR3 is 13 residues. CDR3 in DNA: TGTGCCTGGGCCGCCCGGGGGGGTGAAAAACTGTTTTTT. Encoded protein: CAWAARGGEKLFF.

V and J are TRBV5-1 and TRBJ2-3, with a tentative D call TRBD2 (7 bases). CDR1 SGHRS and CDR2 YFSETQ come from the germline V gene. Trimming shortened V by 5 bases and J by 0 bases, and 19 bases separated the two germline ends. This CDR3 is built from 17 residues. CDR3 region: CASRSPPGGPSTDTQYF. CDR3 nucleotides: TGCGCCAGCAGAAGTCCCCCGGGGGGCCCTAGCACAGATACGCAGTATTTT.

The chain joins TRBV7-9 to TRBJ2-5, with 7 nucleotides matching TRBD2. V was clipped by 5 bases and J by 4 bases; unmatched bases: 10. Germline values: CDR1 SEHNR, CDR2 FQNEAQ (reference sequence). CDR3 length: 15 residues. CDR3 DNA: TGTGCCAGCAGCCCGCGGGACTTAGCGGGAGAGACCCAGTACTTC. This sequence encodes CASSPRDLAGETQYF. The whole variable domain, filled in from reference TRBV7-9 and TRBJ2-5, reads DTGVSQNPRHKITKRGQNVTFRCDPISEHNRLYWYRQTLGQGPEFLTYFQNEAQLEKSRLLSDRFSAERPKGSFSTLEIQRTEQGDSAMYLCASSPRDLAGETQYFGPGTRLLVL.

This clone has ten or more counts. As DNA, the CDR3 is TGTGCCAGCAGCCAGGGGATACAGGGCGCCTATGGCTACACCTTC. It yields the protein CASSQGIQGAYGYTF. This chain joins TRBV4-2 and TRBJ1-2; D is perhaps TRBD1 (6 bases). CDR1 and CDR2 from the germline V gene are LGHNA and YNFKEQ. Trimming stripped 3 bases from V and 4 bases from J, with 15 bases between. The CDR3 runs 15 residues.

V and J are TRBV19 and TRBJ2-7; possibly TRBD2 for D (6 bases). Trimming removed 6 bases at V and 6 bases at J, with 9 bases between. This CDR3 contains 11 residues. Germline lookup yields CDR1 LNHDA and CDR2 SQIVND (reference sequence). The CDR3 loop is CASRFGGEQYF. DNA of the CDR3: TGTGCCAGTAGATTCGGGGGCGAGCAGTACTTC.

The rearrangement uses TRBV29-1 and TRBJ1-2, with a tentative D call TRBD1 (6 bases). Trimming pared 6 bases from V and 8 bases from J, leaving 19 bases between. The germline V gene encodes CDR1 SQVTM and CDR2 ANQGSEA. The CDR3 loop spans 13 amino acids. CDR3 nucleotides: TGCAGCGTAATTGGGACACCCAGTGAGGGCTACACCTTC. Its translation is CSVIGTPSEGYTF.

V usage is TRBV19 and J usage is TRBJ2-5; the D call may be TRBD1 or TRBD2 (6 bases each). This CDR3 is 14 amino acids long. Trimming took 5 bases from V and 2 from J, leaving 12 bases between them. The germline V gene encodes CDR1 LNHDA and CDR2 SQIVND (reference sequence). CDR3 nucleotide sequence: TGTGCCAGTAGTCCCCAGGGGAGGCAAGAGACCCAGTACTTC. It translates to CASSPQGRQETQYF. The full variable domain, in which reference TRBV19 and TRBJ2-5 provide the parts outside the CDR3, is DGGITQSPKYLFRKEGQNVTLSCEQNLNHDAMYWYRQDPGQGLRLIYYSQIVNDFQKGDIAEGYSVSREKKESFPLTVTSAQKNPTAFYLCASSPQGRQETQYFGPGTRLLVL.

The genes are TRBV6-5 and TRBJ1-1; the D is unclear. The CDR3 is made up of 13 amino acids. V shed 7 bases and J shed 1 base, with 10 bases lying between them. CDR1 is MNHEY, CDR2 SVGAGI, per germline. The CDR3 coding sequence is TGTGCCAGCAACACAGAGGGGAACACTGAAGCTTTCTTT. Translated: CASNTEGNTEAFF.

This sequence joins TRBV5-1 and TRBJ1-2, with TRBD1 as a possible D gene (6 bases). V was cut by 0 bases and J by 3 bases, with 12 bases left in between. Per germline, CDR1 SGHRS and CDR2 YFSETQ. This CDR3 is 15 amino acids long. The CDR3 reads CASSLGAGADYGYTF. CDR3 DNA: TGCGCCAGCAGCTTGGGAGCGGGGGCTGACTATGGCTACACCTTC.

The rearrangement uses TRBV19 and TRBJ1-2; 8 bases match TRBD1. The CDR3 is 12 residues long. Germline-derived CDR1 and CDR2 are LNHDA and SQIVND (reference sequence). The V segment lost 8 bases and the J segment 4 bases; nucleotides outside the gene matches: 3. CDR3 sequence (DNA): TGTGCCAGTTACAGGGGGGGCTATGGCTACACCTTC. This sequence encodes CASYRGGYGYTF.

The chain carries TRBV15 and TRBJ2-3, with TRBD2 identical over 7 bases. The V segment lost 8 bases and the J segment 6 bases; nucleotides outside the gene matches: 14. This CDR3 is built from 15 residues. Per germline, CDR1 LNHNV and CDR2 YYDKDF (reference sequence). The CDR3 reads CATVSSGGPPDTQYF. Here the CDR3 DNA reads TGTGCCACCGTTAGCTCGGGAGGCCCTCCGGATACGCAGTATTTT.

The V call is TRBV19, the J call TRBJ1-6; maybe TRBD1 (6 bases). Germline V gene data show CDR1 as LNHDA and CDR2 as SQIVND (reference sequence). The V end lost 7 bases, the J end lost 10 bases, and 20 bases lay between the germline ends. CDR3 length: 15 residues. DNA for the CDR3: TGTGCCAGTAACCATGGGGGCGCCAGGGGATCACCCCTCCACTTT. Its translation is CASNHGGARGSPLHF.

In regard to this clone: A read error may produce the germline difference seen at one junction end. V is TRBV23-1 and J is TRBJ2-7, with TRBD1 matching 7 bases. TRBV23-1 is sorted into the ORF group, with uncertain function. This CDR3 region has 16 residues. The CDR3 DNA is TGCGCCAGCAGCCCACCCCGGACAGGCAACACCTACGAGCAGTGCTTC. Protein sequence: CASSPPRTGNTYEQCF.

The J gene is TRBJ2-1, the V gene TRBV7-3, with D perhaps assigned TRBD1 or TRBD2 (5 bases each). Trimming cost V 6 bases and J 5 bases, with 14 bases left between them. Germline V gene lookup returns CDR1 SGHTA and CDR2 FQGTGA. The CDR3 is made up of 14 amino acids. The CDR3 coding sequence is TGTGCCAGCAGTTACCTGACAGCGGACAATGAGCAGTTCTTC. It is translated as CASSYLTADNEQFF.

The chain combines TRBV6-1 with TRBJ1-1; 7 bases match TRBD1. J gave up 0 bases and V 10 bases, and 5 bases lay outside the gene matches. CDR1 is MNHNS and CDR2 is SASEGT in the germline V gene. CDR3 length: 13 residues. CDR3 DNA sequence: TGTGCCACCGGGGACAGAATGAACACTGAAGCTTTCTTT. This translates into CATGDRMNTEAFF.

This sequence joins TRBV11-3 and TRBJ2-5; D is unclear. Germline V gene data show CDR1 as SGHNT and CDR2 as YENEEA. Deletions cut 1 base from V and 2 bases from J, with 11 bases between. The CDR3 has 15 amino acids. The CDR3 spells CASSLGAGRQETQYF. As DNA, the CDR3 is TGTGCCAGCAGCTTAGGTGCTGGGCGTCAAGAGACCCAGTACTTC. The whole variable domain, filled in from reference TRBV11-3 and TRBJ2-5, reads EAGVVQSPRYKIIEKKQPVAFWCNPISGHNTLYWYLQNLGQGPELLIRYENEEAVDDSQLPKDRFSAERLKGVDSTLKIQPAELGDSAVYLCASSLGAGRQETQYFGPGTRLLVL.